This TCR beta chain was sequenced during a study of blood T cells in healthy people across ages. Whole-study findings and limits: Donor CMV infection status was unknown, possibly confounding age-related changes in expanded clonotypes. A roughly linear fall in TCR beta diversity per million T cells was seen with increasing age.

CDR3 size: 15 residues. Trimming stripped 3 bases from V and 3 bases from J, with 11 bases between. With respect to this clonotype: The antigen remains undetermined.

Russia was home to the donors, healthy Caucasian individuals aged about 6 to 90. Using a J-beta primer mix together with a sample-barcoded 5' primer, a second PCR was run for roughly 6 to 11 cycles. Each cDNA molecule carried a tag from a template-switch adaptor that contained 12 random nucleotides. From the 5' RACE reads, TCRdb called clonotypes with MiXCR, one entry per CDR3 protein. The repertoire holds hundreds of thousands of distinct CDR3 sequences, about 42% seen once, with 20% to 25% in the top ten. V and J are TRBV12-3 or TRBV12-4 and TRBJ2-2; D is unresolved. Sequenced: blood. The receptor was derived from a woman in her sixties in good health. The CDR3 sequence: CASSFSPLDTGELFF. As DNA, the CDR3 is TGTGCCAGCAGTTTTAGTCCCCTAGACACCGGGGAGCTGTTTTTT.